These T cell receptor beta chains were read from a single sample in a study of OX40 agonist ivuxolimab in advanced cancers. The data were produced by immunoSEQ multiplex PCR, yet TCRdb's version contains in-frame clones alone and is incomplete. Among around 46,000 clones listed, approximately 90% were seen once. The sequencing used CD4+ or CD8+ T cells sorted from blood, collected in a trial of the OX40 agonist ivuxolimab. These receptor sequences come from an adult with an advanced solid tumor such as melanoma, head and neck, liver or kidney cancer. The CDR3 runs from the conserved cysteine through the conserved F or W. A D gene is named only where the DNA matches it firmly. Size values are once, few and many counts, or a class for expanded clones, and some rows have none.

V: TRBV11-2; D: .; J: TRBJ1-6; size: .; DNA: TGTGCCAGCCAAAGTAGGGACGTTTTGTCACCCCTCCACTTT; CDR3: CASQSRDVLSPLHF
V: TRBV19; D: .; J: TRBJ1-1; size: once; DNA: TGTGCCAGTAGTACTAACATTAATGGACAGTTCGAAGCTTTCTTT; CDR3: CASSTNINGQFEAFF
V: TRBV9; D: .; J: TRBJ1-2; size: .; DNA: TGTGCCAGCAGCGCGGGGCAGATGTATGGCTACACCTTC; CDR3: CASSAGQMYGYTF
V: TRBV5-1; D: TRBD2; J: TRBJ2-2; size: .; DNA: TGCGCCAGCAGCTTTGGGGGGGCCGGGGAGCTGTTTTTT; CDR3: CASSFGGAGELFF
V: TRBV15; D: .; J: TRBJ1-2; size: .; DNA: TGTGCCACCAGGTCGCGGGGGCTTTCTGGCTACACCTTC; CDR3: CATRSRGLSGYTF
V: TRBV13; D: .; J: TRBJ2-5; size: .; DNA: TGTGCCAGCAGCACAGCAGCCCAAGAGACCCAGTACTTC; CDR3: CASSTAAQETQYF
V: TRBV2; D: TRBD2; J: TRBJ2-7; size: .; DNA: TGTGCCAGCAGTGTAGCGGGGGACTACCACGAGCAGTACTTC; CDR3: CASSVAGDYHEQYF
V: TRBV7-9; D: TRBD2; J: TRBJ2-1; size: .; DNA: TGTGCCAGCAGCTTAGTTAGCGGGAGGAGAAATGAGCAGTTCTTC; CDR3: CASSLVSGRRNEQFF
V: TRBV19; D: TRBD1; J: TRBJ2-1; size: .; DNA: TGTGCCAGTAGCGTGGGGACAGGGGGCTCCTACAATGAGCAGTTCTTC; CDR3: CASSVGTGGSYNEQFF
V: TRBV23-1; D: .; J: TRBJ2-7; size: .; DNA: TGTGCCAGCAGCTTGTCCGCCTACGAGCAGTACTTC; CDR3: CASSLSAYEQYF
V: TRBV27; D: .; J: TRBJ1-5; size: few; DNA: TGTGCCAGCAGTTTGTCAAGCAATCAGCCCCAGCATTTT; CDR3: CASSLSSNQPQHF
V: TRBV19; D: .; J: TRBJ2-7; size: .; DNA: TGTGCCAGTAGTATAGACCTCGCCAGGGCCCACGAGCAGTACTTC; CDR3: CASSIDLARAHEQYF
V: TRBV5-1; D: .; J: TRBJ2-7; size: .; DNA: TGCGCCAGCAGCTTGGAACACCCCTCCTACGAGCAGTACTTC; CDR3: CASSLEHPSYEQYF
V: TRBV7-9; D: .; J: TRBJ1-1; size: .; DNA: TGTGCCAGCAGCTTAGGGGCCTCGTATGGGGCTTTCTTT; CDR3: CASSLGASYGAFF
V: TRBV5-4; D: .; J: TRBJ2-7; size: .; DNA: TGTGCCAGCAGCTTTGGGATACACTACGAGCAGTACTTC; CDR3: CASSFGIHYEQYF
V: TRBV27; D: .; J: TRBJ2-1; size: .; DNA: TGTGCCAGCAGATCCGGGGCGTACAATGAGCAGTTCTTC; CDR3: CASRSGAYNEQFF
V: TRBV5-6; D: .; J: TRBJ1-4; size: .; DNA: TGTGCCAGCAGCGGAGACAGCCCCGATGAAAAACTGTTTTTT; CDR3: CASSGDSPDEKLFF
V: TRBV5-1; D: TRBD2; J: TRBJ2-5; size: .; DNA: TGCGCCAGCAGCTCTGGACTAGACCAAGAGACCCAGTACTTC; CDR3: CASSSGLDQETQYF
V: TRBV19; D: TRBD2; J: TRBJ2-3; size: .; DNA: TGTGCCAGTAGTATAGTAGCGGGGATAGCAGATACGCAGTATTTT; CDR3: CASSIVAGIADTQYF
V: TRBV9; D: TRBD2; J: TRBJ2-7; size: .; DNA: TGTGCCAGCAGCGCGGGACTAGCGGGCTACGAGCAGTACTTC; CDR3: CASSAGLAGYEQYF
V: TRBV2; D: TRBD2; J: TRBJ2-7; size: .; DNA: TGTGCCAGCAGAGGTAGCGGGAGTAACTTC; CDR3: CASRGSGSNF
V: TRBV27; D: TRBD1; J: TRBJ1-3; size: .; DNA: TGTGCCAGCAGTTTACAGGGGGCTGGAAACACCATATATTTT; CDR3: CASSLQGAGNTIYF
V: TRBV27; D: TRBD1; J: TRBJ2-7; size: .; DNA: TGTGCCTACACCGGGACAGGGGAAGGTTACGAGCAGTACTTC; CDR3: CAYTGTGEGYEQYF
V: TRBV30; D: .; J: TRBJ1-1; size: .; DNA: TGTGCCTGGAGTGTAACGGTGGGGCGTGAAGCTTTCTTT; CDR3: CAWSVTVGREAFF
V: TRBV2; D: .; J: TRBJ1-3; size: .; DNA: TGTGCCAGCAGTGAAACAGCCTCTGGAAACACCATATATTTT; CDR3: CASSETASGNTIYF
V: TRBV6-5; D: .; J: TRBJ1-1; size: medium-sized; DNA: TGTGCCAGCAGTTACGACCTAGGGGGAACTGAAGCTTTCTTT; CDR3: CASSYDLGGTEAFF
V: TRBV5-6; D: TRBD2; J: TRBJ2-7; size: .; DNA: TGTGCCAGCAGCTTGGGGGGTAGCGGGATATACGAGCAGTACTTC; CDR3: CASSLGGSGIYEQYF
V: TRBV7-7; D: .; J: TRBJ1-1; size: few; DNA: TGTGCCATAGAGCGCGGAGCTTTCTTT; CDR3: CAIERGAFF
V: TRBV29-1; D: TRBD2; J: TRBJ2-2; size: .; DNA: TGCAGCGTTGAGTCTAGCGGGGCTACCGGGGAGCTGTTTTTT; CDR3: CSVESSGATGELFF
V: TRBV7-9; D: .; J: TRBJ2-7; size: few; DNA: TGTGCCAGCAGCTCCGTCGACAGTTACGAGCAGTACTTC; CDR3: CASSSVDSYEQYF
V: TRBV27; D: TRBD1; J: TRBJ1-6; size: few; DNA: TGTGCCAGCAGTCCCGGGACAGCTGATTCACCCCTCCACTTT; CDR3: CASSPGTADSPLHF
V: TRBV27; D: TRBD1; J: TRBJ2-7; size: .; DNA: TGTGCCAGCAGGATCGGGACAGGGTTTCACGAGCAGTACTTC; CDR3: CASRIGTGFHEQYF
V: TRBV19; D: TRBD1; J: TRBJ2-2; size: .; DNA: TGTGCCAGTAGTGCCGCCCCGGGACAGGGGCCTAACACCGGGGAGCTGTTTTTT; CDR3: CASSAAPGQGPNTGELFF
V: TRBV29-1; D: .; J: TRBJ2-3; size: .; DNA: TGCAGTGTTGAAGTTTGGCAGGGTCGGGCAGATACGCAGTATTTT; CDR3: CSVEVWQGRADTQYF
V: TRBV27; D: TRBD2; J: TRBJ2-1; size: .; DNA: TGTGCCAGCAGCCTCGGGACTAGCGGAGCTAATGAGCAGTTCTTC; CDR3: CASSLGTSGANEQFF
V: TRBV14; D: .; J: TRBJ2-5; size: .; DNA: TGTGCCAGCAGCCAAGGCTTGTTGGAGACCCAGTACTTC; CDR3: CASSQGLLETQYF
V: TRBV6-1; D: .; J: TRBJ2-7; size: .; DNA: TGTGCCAGCAGTTTTCCGGGACCCGACTACGAGCAGTACTTC; CDR3: CASSFPGPDYEQYF
V: TRBV5-8; D: TRBD2; J: TRBJ2-1; size: .; DNA: TGTGCCAGCAGCTTAGGGACTAGCGGGGGGGCGGATGAGCAGTTCTTC; CDR3: CASSLGTSGGADEQFF
V: TRBV27; D: TRBD2; J: TRBJ2-1; size: .; DNA: TGTGCCAGCAGCGTAACTAGCGGGAGCTCCTACAATGAGCAGTTCTTC; CDR3: CASSVTSGSSYNEQFF
V: TRBV7-9; D: .; J: TRBJ1-1; size: few; DNA: TGTGCCAGCAGCTTAAACACTGAAGCTTTCTTT; CDR3: CASSLNTEAFF
V: TRBV11-2; D: TRBD2; J: TRBJ2-3; size: once; DNA: TGTGCCAGCAGCTTTAGCGGGAGGGGCGATACGCAGTATTTT; CDR3: CASSFSGRGDTQYF
V: TRBV2; D: .; J: TRBJ2-3; size: .; DNA: TGTGCCAGCAGCCCCCCCAGACTTGGAGCGGCAGATACGCAGTATTTT; CDR3: CASSPPRLGAADTQYF
V: TRBV5-6; D: .; J: TRBJ2-1; size: .; DNA: TGTGCCAGCAGCTTCTCTGGGGGGGGCTGGCTAGAGCAGTTCTTC; CDR3: CASSFSGGGWLEQFF
V: TRBV6-1; D: .; J: TRBJ1-1; size: .; DNA: TGTGCCAGCAGTGAAGTCGGGGTAGGTTGGACTGAAGCTTTCTTT; CDR3: CASSEVGVGWTEAFF
V: TRBV7-9; D: TRBD1; J: TRBJ1-4; size: once; DNA: TGTGCCAGCAGCTCCTCCCAGGGGGGCTGGAATAATGAAAAACTGTTTTTT; CDR3: CASSSSQGGWNNEKLFF
V: TRBV9; D: TRBD2; J: TRBJ2-7; size: .; DNA: TGTGCCAGCAGCGTTAGCGGGGGGGCTACCTACGAGCAGTACTTC; CDR3: CASSVSGGATYEQYF
V: TRBV14; D: .; J: TRBJ1-1; size: .; DNA: TGTGCCAGCAGCGATGGCAACCAAGCTTTCTTT; CDR3: CASSDGNQAFF
V: TRBV16; D: .; J: TRBJ1-5; size: few; DNA: TGTGCCAGCAGCCAACCCCAGGCGGGGACTGGTAGCAATCAGCCCCAGCATTTT; CDR3: CASSQPQAGTGSNQPQHF